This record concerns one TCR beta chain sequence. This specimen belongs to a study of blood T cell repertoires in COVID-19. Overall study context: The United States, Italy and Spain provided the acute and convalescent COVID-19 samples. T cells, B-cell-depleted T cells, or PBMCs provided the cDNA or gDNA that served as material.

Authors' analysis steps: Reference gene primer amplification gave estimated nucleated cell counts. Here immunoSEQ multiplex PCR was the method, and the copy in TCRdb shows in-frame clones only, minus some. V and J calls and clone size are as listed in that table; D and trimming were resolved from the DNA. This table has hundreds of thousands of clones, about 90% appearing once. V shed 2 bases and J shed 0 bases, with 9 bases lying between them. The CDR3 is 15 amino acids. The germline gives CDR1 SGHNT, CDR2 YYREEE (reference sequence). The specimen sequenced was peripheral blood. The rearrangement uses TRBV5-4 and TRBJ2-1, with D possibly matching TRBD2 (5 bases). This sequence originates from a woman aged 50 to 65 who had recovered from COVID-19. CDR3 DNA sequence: TGTGCCAGCAGCTTTTGGAGGAGCTCCTACAATGAGCAGTTCTTC. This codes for CASSFWRSSYNEQFF.